A single sample gave rise to the 11 T cell receptor beta chains below, sequenced in a study of TIL therapy for anti-PD-1-resistant metastatic lung cancer. Time point in this sample: pre-treatment sample, taken before nivolumab and TIL therapy. Sequencing used immunoSEQ v3. Sequencing used immunoSEQ multiplex PCR; TCRdb keeps in-frame clones, though not all of them. This table holds tens of thousands of clones, just over 85% found once. The source was blood, collected at baseline. These receptors all stem from a person between 25 and 80 years old with non-small cell lung cancer.

The chain combines TRBV7-2 with TRBJ1-5, with D hard to call. The germline V gene has CDR1 SGHTA and CDR2 FQGNSA. This CDR3 has 13 residues. The V gene lost 4 bases and the J gene lost 6 bases, with 10 bases spanning the gap. As DNA, the CDR3 is TGTGCCAGCAGCTCGTTGGAACGTCAGCCCCAGCATTTT. Protein: CASSSLERQPQHF.

The V gene is TRBV29-1, the J gene TRBJ1-1; D uncertain. The CDR3 length is 12 residues. Trimming shortened V by 6 bases and J by 3 bases, and 11 bases separated the two germline ends. Per the germline V gene, CDR1 is SQVTM and CDR2 is ANQGSEA. The CDR3 region has the DNA TGCAGCGTCACCTGGGGAGACACTGAAGCTTTCTTT. It specifies CSVTWGDTEAFF.

The rearrangement uses TRBV6-6 and TRBJ2-7, with 16 bases identical to TRBD2. Trimming at V came to 6 bases and at J to 7 bases, leaving 9 bases not matched to a gene. The CDR3 totals 16 residues. Germline loops: CDR1 MNHNY, CDR2 SVGAGI (reference sequence). Written as DNA, the CDR3 is TGTGCCAGCAGCCCGGGACTAGCGGGAGGGCCGAGTGAGCAGTACTTC. It encodes CASSPGLAGGPSEQYF.

The genes are TRBV19 and TRBJ1-1, with D possibly being TRBD1 (5 bases). Germline CDR1 reads LNHDA; CDR2 reads SQIVND (reference sequence). V shed 3 bases and J shed 5 bases, with 13 bases lying between them. CDR3 size: 14 residues. Here the CDR3 reads CASSIGGTRTEAFF. CDR3 bases: TGTGCCAGTAGTATTGGGGGGACGAGAACTGAAGCTTTCTTT.

The V gene is TRBV7-9, the J gene TRBJ2-1; 13 bases line up with TRBD2. This CDR3 spans 15 amino acids. The junction had 6 bases not matched to a gene; V was cut back by 4 bases and J by 9 bases. In germline, CDR1 is SEHNR, CDR2 FQNEAQ (reference sequence). The CDR3 is CASSSGTSGTGEQFF. The CDR3 coding sequence is TGTGCCAGCAGCTCAGGGACTAGCGGGACGGGTGAGCAGTTCTTC.

The V call is TRBV18, the J call TRBJ2-1; 14 bases fit TRBD2. The CDR3 runs 18 residues. With 1 base clipped from V and 7 bases from J, the junction kept 9 bases outside the gene matches. From germline, CDR1 is KGHSH and CDR2 LQKENI. CDR3 sequence reads: CASSPQATSGGASNEQFF. The CDR3 DNA is TGTGCCAGCTCACCACAAGCGACTAGCGGGGGGGCATCAAATGAGCAGTTCTTC.

This clone has only a few counts. V and J are TRBV11-2 and TRBJ2-4; a possible D gene is TRBD2 (6 bases). Trimming removed 7 bases from V and 0 bases from J, with 13 bases in between. The length of the CDR3 is 15 residues. Germline CDR1 reads SGHAT; CDR2 reads FQNNGV. This chain's CDR3 is CASTTAGIAKNIQYF. The CDR3 nucleotides are TGTGCCAGCACCACGGCGGGGATAGCCAAAAACATTCAGTACTTC.

This chain uses TRBV28 with TRBJ1-2; no clear D. Trimming cost V 3 bases and J 4 bases, with 12 bases left between them. The CDR3 covers 14 residues. The germline gives CDR1 MDHEN, CDR2 SYDVKM. CDR3 amino acids: CASSLPIGGYGYTF. As DNA, the CDR3 is TGTGCCAGCAGTTTGCCCATAGGAGGCTATGGCTACACCTTC.

The chain is built from TRBV27 and TRBJ2-3; TRBD1 matches 10 bases. The CDR3 loop spans 15 amino acids. V was pared by 6 bases and J by 2 bases, with 5 bases of the junction left unmatched. CDR1 MNHEY and CDR2 SMNVEV come from the germline V gene (reference sequence). Written as DNA, the CDR3 is TGTGCCAGCAGGGGACAGGGGAGGATCACAGATACGCAGTATTTT. It translates to CASRGQGRITDTQYF.

This CDR3 reads CATSDSLETQYF. The CDR3 DNA reads TGTGCCACCAGTGACTCCCTTGAGACCCAGTACTTC. The chain links TRBV24-1 to TRBJ2-5; D is undetermined. Germline V gene sequence: CDR1 KGHDR, CDR2 SFDVKD. V was shortened by 4 bases and J by 5 bases, with 7 bases between the two germline ends. The CDR3 loop spans 12 amino acids.

This clone appeared once. This chain uses TRBV28 with TRBJ2-7; 11 bases are a match to TRBD1. CDR3 length equals 15 residues. The V gene's germline CDR1 is MDHEN and CDR2 SYDVKM. Trimming took 6 bases from V and 6 from J; bases not matched to a gene: 10. In DNA form, the CDR3 reads TGTGCCAGCAGCTCCCCCGGGACAGGGGGGGGCGAGCAGTACTTC. Residues: CASSSPGTGGGEQYF. Full variable domain (outside the CDR3, taken from reference TRBV28 and TRBJ2-7): DVKVTQSSRYLVKRTGEKVFLECVQDMDHENMFWYRQDPGLGLRLIYFSYDVKMKEKGDIPEGYSVSREKKERFSLILESASTNQTSMYLCASSSPGTGGGEQYFGPGTRLTVT.